This T cell receptor beta chain was found in a study of cytomegalovirus exposure and HLA in healthy donors. Study-wide results and caveats: For most TCR sequences rarity was the rule, although some public TCRs occurred in many donors. An analysis was carried out later, and it reportedly showed fewer N-insertions in an Asian-associated ancestry cluster than the approximately 680-donor mean.

These donors, healthy bone marrow donors, were studied. Regarding this clone: Its antigen remains unknown.

A multiplex PCR was run with 60 Vbeta primers and 13 Jbeta primers. Generated by immunoSEQ multiplex PCR, the TCRdb table keeps only in-frame clones and is missing some. The table has about 180,000 clones, around 80% seen once. V lost 4 bases and J lost 0, with 10 bases in between. Germline values: CDR1 SGDLS, CDR2 YYNGEE. This CDR3 is built from 14 residues. The sequence was collected from a woman aged 40-49 years in good health and CMV-seronegative. The sequenced material came from PBMCs. The chain uses TRBV9 and TRBJ1-1, with no clear D. CDR3: CASSLRELNTEAFF. CDR3 nucleotides: TGTGCCAGCAGCCTCCGGGAATTGAACACTGAAGCTTTCTTT.